This T cell receptor (beta chain) was sequenced for a study of vaccination and CD4 T cells after COVID-19. The Oncomine TCR Beta short-read assay generated sequence data from the DNA of cultured CD4+ T cells. One entry per CDR3 protein, called by TCRdb with MiXCR from the PCR reads. This table holds under 4,000 distinct CDR3 sequences, approximately 30% found once. Specified treatment: roughly ten-day PBMC culture with coronavirus spike peptide pools or control peptides (ViraFEST assay). This CDR3 has 13 amino acids. The V and J ends lost 3 bases and 10 bases, in that order; junction bases with no gene match: 8. Germline V gene sequence: CDR1 SGDLS, CDR2 YYNGEE. On this clonotype itself: Its cognate antigen is unknown.

V gene TRBV9 combines with J gene TRBJ2-3; TRBD1 matches at 7 bases. The sample consisted of CD4+ T cells from blood, cultured in vitro. This receptor was obtained from a human donor who had recovered from COVID-19. CDR3 loop: CASSETGLGPQYF. CDR3 bases: TGTGCCAGCAGCGAGACAGGGCTGGGCCCGCAGTATTTT.